The present TCR beta chain was sequenced within a study of blood T cell repertoires in COVID-19. This clone was seen a single time. The CDR3 has 15 amino acids. The germline V gene has CDR1 SGHAT and CDR2 FQNNGV. V lost 5 bases and J lost 0, with 11 bases in between. Authors' methods: Researchers report that nucleated cell counts were estimated from reference gene primer amplification. Only in-frame clones appear in the TCRdb table, and some are missing; sequencing was by immunoSEQ multiplex PCR. V, J and clone size are taken as reported in that table, and D and trimming were inferred from the DNA itself. The sample records about 430,000 clones, around nine tenths being singletons.

The clonotype was recovered from a man younger than 35 with COVID-19, enrolled during active disease. The sample comprised peripheral blood. This chain connects TRBV11-2 to TRBJ2-4, with D possibly TRBD2 on 6 matching bases. CDR3 region: CASSLPGLAKNIQYF. In DNA, the CDR3 is TGTGCCAGCAGCCTACCGGGACTAGCCAAAAACATTCAGTACTTC.